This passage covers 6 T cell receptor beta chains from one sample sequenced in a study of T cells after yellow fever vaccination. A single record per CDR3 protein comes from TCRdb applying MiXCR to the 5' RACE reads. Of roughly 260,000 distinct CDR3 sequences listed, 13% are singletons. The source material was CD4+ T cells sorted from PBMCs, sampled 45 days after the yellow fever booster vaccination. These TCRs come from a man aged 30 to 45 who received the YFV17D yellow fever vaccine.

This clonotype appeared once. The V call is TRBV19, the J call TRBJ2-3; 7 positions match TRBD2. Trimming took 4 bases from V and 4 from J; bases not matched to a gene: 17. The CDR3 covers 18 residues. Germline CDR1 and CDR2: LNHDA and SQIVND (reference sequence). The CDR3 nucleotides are TGTGCCAGTAGTAGGGCCAGGGAGGTTGCGGGAGACCCAGATACGCAGTATTTT. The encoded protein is CASSRAREVAGDPDTQYF.

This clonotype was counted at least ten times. CDR3 sequence (DNA): TGTGCCAGCTCACCACCCATGGCAGATACGCAGTATTTT. Its translation is CASSPPMADTQYF. The chain couples TRBV18 to TRBJ2-3, with D unresolved. The CDR3 contains 13 residues. CDR1 and CDR2 from the germline V gene are KGHSH and LQKENI. V shed 0 bases and J shed 4 bases, with 5 bases lying between them. The full variable domain, rest sourced from reference TRBV18 and TRBJ2-3, is NAGVMQNPRHLVRRRGQEARLRCSPMKGHSHVYWYRQLPEEGLKFMVYLQKENIIDESGMPKERFSAEFPKEGPSILRIQQVVRGDSAAYFCASSPPMADTQYFGPGTRLTVL.

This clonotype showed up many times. The CDR3 DNA reads TGTGCCAGCAGTCCTATTAGGGATACGCAGTATTTT. Its translation is CASSPIRDTQYF. V gene TRBV12-3 or TRBV12-4 combines with J gene TRBJ2-3; D gene uncertain. V was shortened by 5 bases and J by 6 bases, with 9 bases between the two germline ends. This CDR3 is built from 12 residues.

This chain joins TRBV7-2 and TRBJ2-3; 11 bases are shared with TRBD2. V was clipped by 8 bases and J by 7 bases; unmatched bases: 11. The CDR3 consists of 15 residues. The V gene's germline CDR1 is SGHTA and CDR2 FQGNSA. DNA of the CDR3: TGTGCCAGCGGAACTCTAGCGGGGGGACGGAATACGCAGTATTTT. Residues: CASGTLAGGRNTQYF.

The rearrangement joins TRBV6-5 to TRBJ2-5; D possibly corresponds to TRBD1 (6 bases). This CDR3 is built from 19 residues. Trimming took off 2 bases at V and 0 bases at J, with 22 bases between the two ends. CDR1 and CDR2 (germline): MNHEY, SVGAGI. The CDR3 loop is CASSYTPGHNVGDQETQYF. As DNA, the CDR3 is TGTGCCAGCAGTTACACACCGGGACACAACGTTGGGGACCAAGAGACCCAGTACTTC.

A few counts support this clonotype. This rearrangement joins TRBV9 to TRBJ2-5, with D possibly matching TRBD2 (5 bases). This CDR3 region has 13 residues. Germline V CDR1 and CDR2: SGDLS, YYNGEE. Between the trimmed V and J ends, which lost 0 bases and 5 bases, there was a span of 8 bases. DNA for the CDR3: TGTGCCAGCAGCGTAGCACTAGTTGAGACCCAGTACTTC. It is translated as CASSVALVETQYF.